This T cell receptor beta chain derives from a study of T cell responses to AZD1222 COVID-19 vaccine. Study-level points and caveats: Seropositivity was recorded at baseline in only 6 or 7 AZD1222 recipients.

The protocol was immunoSEQ multiplex PCR, while the TCRdb copy is restricted to in-frame clones and leaves out a portion. The sample consists of some 150,000 clones, about nine tenths of them appearing once. The CDR3 has 15 residues. V was trimmed by 4 bases and J by 5 bases, leaving 18 bases between them. CDR1 is SGHNT, CDR2 YYREEE, per germline (reference sequence). Worth noting for this clone: Its matching antigen is unknown.

The clonotype comes from an adult in good health. This sequence joins TRBV5-4 and TRBJ1-1; perhaps TRBD1 as D (6 bases). Sequencing used peripheral blood, obtained on day 0 of AZD1222 vaccination. The CDR3 DNA reads as TGTGCCAGCAGCCCTAATATACAGGGAGGTACTGAAGCTTTCTTT. The encoded protein is CASSPNIQGGTEAFF.